In its sample, the clone carrying this T cell receptor beta chain was seen once. Assay used: immunoSEQ multiplex PCR; TCRdb lists only in-frame clones, some missing. The sample records under 20,000 clones, roughly 75% being singletons. This specimen belongs to a study of PD-1 blockade in classical Hodgkin lymphoma. This sample's time point: cycle 4 day 1 (C4D1), after less than 7 weeks of nivolumab. Patients all relapsed after autologous stem cell transplantation, and there was variation in brentuximab vedotin exposure. By magnetic negative selection, CD4+ T cells were purified from thawed PBMCs. The CDR3 is 15 amino acids. V lost 3 bases, J lost 0 bases, and 6 bases lay in between. Per the germline V gene, CDR1 is SNHLY and CDR2 is FYNNEI.

The chain is built from TRBV2 and TRBJ2-6; D call uncertain. The TCR comes from a human donor with classical Hodgkin lymphoma. The sample consisted of CD4+ T cells from blood, taken before the fourth cycle of nivolumab. CDR3 residues: CASSDSSSGANVLTF. CDR3 nucleotides: TGTGCCAGCAGTGATTCGAGCTCTGGGGCCAACGTCCTGACTTTC. Full variable domain (outside the CDR3, taken from reference TRBV2 and TRBJ2-6): EPEVTQTPSHQVTQMGQEVILRCVPISNHLYFYWYRQILGQKVEFLVSFYNNEISEKSEIFDDQFSVERPDGSNFTLKIRSTKLEDSAMYFCASSDSSSGANVLTFGAGSRLTVL.